Reported below is one T cell receptor beta chain. Its antigen is unidentified. These data come from a study of spatial heterogeneity in lung cancer. Background on the study: Two to three years after resection was the median timing of the follow-up PBMC samples, which were sequenced when available. The study, taken as a whole, reports: Resection saw ubiquitous expanded tumor TCRs appear in blood more than follow-up did.

MiXCR was run by TCRdb on the 5' RACE reads, yielding one entry per CDR3 protein. The sample lists nearly 95,000 distinct CDR3 sequences; 19% were seen once. V lost 4 bases and J lost 4, with 9 bases in between. The CDR3 extends over 13 amino acids. Time point: blood at routine non-recurrence follow-up after resection. Unsorted samples of tumor, nontumor lung or frozen PBMC had their whole RNA sequenced. The V and J genes are TRBV12-3 or TRBV12-4 and TRBJ2-3; D not resolved. The sequencing here drew on PBMCs, taken at follow-up. The receptor was isolated from a male donor with early-stage non-small cell lung cancer. CDR3 sequence reads: CASSSPTADTQYF. The CDR3 DNA follows: TGTGCCAGCAGTTCCCCGACGGCAGATACGCAGTATTTT.